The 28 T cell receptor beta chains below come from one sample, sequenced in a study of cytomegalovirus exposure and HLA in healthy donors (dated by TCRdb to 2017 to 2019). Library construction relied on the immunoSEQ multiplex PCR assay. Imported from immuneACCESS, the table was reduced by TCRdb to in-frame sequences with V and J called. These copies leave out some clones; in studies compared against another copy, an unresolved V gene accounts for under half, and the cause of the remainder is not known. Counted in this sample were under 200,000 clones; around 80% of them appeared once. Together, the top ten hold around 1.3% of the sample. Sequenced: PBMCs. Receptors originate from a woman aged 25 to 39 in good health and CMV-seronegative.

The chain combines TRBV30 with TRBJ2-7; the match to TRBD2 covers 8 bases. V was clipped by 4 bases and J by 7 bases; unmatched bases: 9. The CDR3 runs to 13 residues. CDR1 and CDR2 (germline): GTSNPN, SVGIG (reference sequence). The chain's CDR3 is CAWIGLPGGEQYF. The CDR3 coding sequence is TGTGCCTGGATAGGGTTGCCGGGAGGGGAGCAGTACTTC.

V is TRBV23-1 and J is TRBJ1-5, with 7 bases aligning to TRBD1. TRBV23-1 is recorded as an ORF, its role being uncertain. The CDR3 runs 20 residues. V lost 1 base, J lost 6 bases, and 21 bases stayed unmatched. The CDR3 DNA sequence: TGCGCCAGCAGTCAATGGGGGGTAGGACAGGAATATCGTGACTGTCAGCCCCAGCATTTT. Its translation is CASSQWGVGQEYRDCQPQHF.

The CDR3 loop reads CASSLAREGYTF. CDR3 nucleotides: TGCGCCAGCAGCTTGGCTCGGGAGGGCTACACCTTC. The V and J genes are TRBV5-1 and TRBJ1-2, with D unclear. V was trimmed by 0 bases and J by 8 bases, leaving 8 bases between them. This CDR3 region has 12 residues. The germline V gene encodes CDR1 SGHRS and CDR2 YFSETQ.

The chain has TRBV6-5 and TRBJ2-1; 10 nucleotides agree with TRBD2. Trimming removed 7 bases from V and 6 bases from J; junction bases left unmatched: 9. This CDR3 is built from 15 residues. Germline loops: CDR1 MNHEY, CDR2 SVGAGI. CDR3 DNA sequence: TGTGCCAGCAACACCGGGGCTAGCGGGAGCAATGAGCAGTTCTTC. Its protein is CASNTGASGSNEQFF.

The CDR3 DNA reads TGTGCCAGCAGCAAATACAGGGGAGGGAACACTGAAGCTTTCTTT. This translates into CASSKYRGGNTEAFF. The V and J genes are TRBV7-2 and TRBJ1-1; 7 bases line up with TRBD1. The CDR3 is made up of 15 amino acids. CDR1 SGHTA and CDR2 FQGNSA come from the germline V gene. Losses at the gene ends were 5 bases for V and 1 base for J; bases not matched to a gene: 7.

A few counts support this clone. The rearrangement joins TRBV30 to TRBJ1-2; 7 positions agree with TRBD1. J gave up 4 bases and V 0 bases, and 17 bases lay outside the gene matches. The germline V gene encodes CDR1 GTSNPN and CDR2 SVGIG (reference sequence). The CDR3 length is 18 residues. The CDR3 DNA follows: TGTGCCTGGAGTGTAAGGGGTTTGAATCAGGGGGTTGGCTATGGCTACACCTTC. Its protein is CAWSVRGLNQGVGYGYTF. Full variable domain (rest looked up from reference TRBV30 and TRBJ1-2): SQTIHQWPATLVQPVGSPLSLECTVEGTSNPNLYWYRQAAGRGLQLLFYSVGIGQISSEVPQNLSASRPQDRQFILSSKKLLLSDSGFYLCAWSVRGLNQGVGYGYTFGSGTRLTVV.

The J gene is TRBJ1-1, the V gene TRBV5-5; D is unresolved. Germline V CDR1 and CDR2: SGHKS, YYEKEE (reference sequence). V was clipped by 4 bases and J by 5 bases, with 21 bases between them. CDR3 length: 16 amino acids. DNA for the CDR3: TGTGCCAGCAGCCCTGTGGATGGGAGAGGTGCGACTGAAGCTTTCTTT. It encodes CASSPVDGRGATEAFF.

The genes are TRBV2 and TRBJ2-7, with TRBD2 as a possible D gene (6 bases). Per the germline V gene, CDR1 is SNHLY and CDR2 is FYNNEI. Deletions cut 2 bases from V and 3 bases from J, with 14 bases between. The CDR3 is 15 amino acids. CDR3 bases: TGTGCCAGCAGTGAATGGGGGGACGAGGACTACGAGCAGTACTTC. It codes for CASSEWGDEDYEQYF.

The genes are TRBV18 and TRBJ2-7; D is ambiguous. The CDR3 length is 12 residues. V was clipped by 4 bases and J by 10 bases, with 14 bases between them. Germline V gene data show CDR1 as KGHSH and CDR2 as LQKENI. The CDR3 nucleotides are TGTGCCAGCTCACTCAACTTAGAGTCCCAGTACTTC. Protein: CASSLNLESQYF.

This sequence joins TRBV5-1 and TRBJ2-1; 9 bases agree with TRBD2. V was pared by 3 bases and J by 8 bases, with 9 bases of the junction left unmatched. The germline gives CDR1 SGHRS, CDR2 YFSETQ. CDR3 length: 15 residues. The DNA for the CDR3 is TGCGCCAGCAGCTGGGCGGGAGGGTCTTTGGATGAGCAGTTCTTC. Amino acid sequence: CASSWAGGSLDEQFF.

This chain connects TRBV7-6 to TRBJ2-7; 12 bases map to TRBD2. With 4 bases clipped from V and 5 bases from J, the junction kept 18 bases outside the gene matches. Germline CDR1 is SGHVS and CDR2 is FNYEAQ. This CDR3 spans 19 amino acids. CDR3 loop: CASSSRQTPTSGSSNEQYF. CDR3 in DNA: TGTGCCAGCAGCTCCCGACAGACCCCGACTAGCGGGAGTTCTAACGAGCAGTACTTC.

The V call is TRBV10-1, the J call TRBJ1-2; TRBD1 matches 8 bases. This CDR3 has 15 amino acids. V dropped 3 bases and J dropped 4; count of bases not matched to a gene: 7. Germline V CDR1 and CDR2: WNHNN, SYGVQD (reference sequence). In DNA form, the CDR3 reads TGCGCCAGCAGTGATAACGGTCAGGGGGCCTATGGCTACACCTTC. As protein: CASSDNGQGAYGYTF.

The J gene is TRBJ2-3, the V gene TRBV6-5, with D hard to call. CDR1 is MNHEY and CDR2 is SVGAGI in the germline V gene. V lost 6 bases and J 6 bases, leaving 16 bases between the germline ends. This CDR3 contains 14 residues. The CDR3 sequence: CASSRLPASDTQYF. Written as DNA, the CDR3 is TGTGCCAGCAGCCGACTTCCCGCTTCGGATACGCAGTATTTT.

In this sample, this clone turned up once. DNA for the CDR3: TGTGCCAGCAGCAGTGCTAGCGGGGGAGGGAGGACCCAGTACTTC. It yields the protein CASSSASGGGRTQYF. The rearrangement links TRBV5-4 to TRBJ2-5, with 10 bases that match TRBD2. V shed 4 bases, J shed 7 bases, and the junction held 10 bases outside the gene matches. The CDR3 is made up of 15 amino acids. The germline V gene has CDR1 SGHNT and CDR2 YYREEE (reference sequence).

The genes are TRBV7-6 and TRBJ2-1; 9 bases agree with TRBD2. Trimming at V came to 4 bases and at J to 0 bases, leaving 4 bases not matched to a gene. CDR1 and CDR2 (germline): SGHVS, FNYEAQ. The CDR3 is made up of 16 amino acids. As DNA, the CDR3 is TGTGCCAGCAGCTCGTATAGCGGGAGCTCCTACAATGAGCAGTTCTTC. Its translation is CASSSYSGSSYNEQFF.

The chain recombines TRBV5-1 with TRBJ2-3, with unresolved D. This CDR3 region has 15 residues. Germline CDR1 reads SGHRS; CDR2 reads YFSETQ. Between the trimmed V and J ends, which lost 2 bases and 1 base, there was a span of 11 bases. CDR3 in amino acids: CASSFGGVGTDTQYF. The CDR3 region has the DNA TGCGCCAGCAGCTTTGGCGGAGTGGGCACAGATACGCAGTATTTT. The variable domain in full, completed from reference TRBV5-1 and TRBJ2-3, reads KAGVTQTPRYLIKTRGQQVTLSCSPISGHRSVSWYQQTPGQGLQFLFEYFSETQRNKGNFPGRFSGRQFSNSRSEMNVSTLELGDSALYLCASSFGGVGTDTQYFGPGTRLTVL.

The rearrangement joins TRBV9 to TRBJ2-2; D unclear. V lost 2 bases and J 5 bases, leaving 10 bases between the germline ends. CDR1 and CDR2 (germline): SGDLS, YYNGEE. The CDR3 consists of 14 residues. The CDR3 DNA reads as TGTGCCAGCAGCGTCCTCCTTTCGACCGGGGAGCTGTTTTTT. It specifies CASSVLLSTGELFF.

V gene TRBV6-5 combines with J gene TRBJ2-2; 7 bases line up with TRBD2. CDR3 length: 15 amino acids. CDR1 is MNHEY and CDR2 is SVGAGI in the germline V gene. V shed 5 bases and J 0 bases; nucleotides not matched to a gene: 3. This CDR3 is CASSLLASNTGELFF. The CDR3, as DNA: TGTGCCAGCAGTCTACTAGCGTCGAACACCGGGGAGCTGTTTTTT.

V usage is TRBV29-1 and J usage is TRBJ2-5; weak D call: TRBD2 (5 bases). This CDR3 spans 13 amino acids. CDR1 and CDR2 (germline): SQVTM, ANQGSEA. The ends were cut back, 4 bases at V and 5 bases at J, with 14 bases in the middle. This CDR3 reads CSVARVLLETQYF. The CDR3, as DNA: TGCAGCGTTGCGAGGGTCCTGTTGGAGACCCAGTACTTC. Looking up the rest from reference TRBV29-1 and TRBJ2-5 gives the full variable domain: SAVISQKPSRDICQRGTSLTIQCQVDSQVTMMFWYRQQPGQSLTLIATANQGSEATYESGFVIDKFPISRPNLTFSTLTVSNMSPEDSSIYLCSVARVLLETQYFGPGTRLLVL.

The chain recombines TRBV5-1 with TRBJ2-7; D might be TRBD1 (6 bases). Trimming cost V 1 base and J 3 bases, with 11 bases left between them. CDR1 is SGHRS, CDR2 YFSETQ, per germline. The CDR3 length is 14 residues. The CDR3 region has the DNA TGCGCCAGCAGCTTGACGACAGGTAACTACGAGCAGTACTTC. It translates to CASSLTTGNYEQYF.

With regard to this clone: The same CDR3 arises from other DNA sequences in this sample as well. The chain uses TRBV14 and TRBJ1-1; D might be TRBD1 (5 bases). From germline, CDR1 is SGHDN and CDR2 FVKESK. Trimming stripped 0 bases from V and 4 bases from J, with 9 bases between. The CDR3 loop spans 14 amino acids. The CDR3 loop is CASSQERGSTEAFF. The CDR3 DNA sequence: TGTGCCAGCAGCCAAGAAAGGGGCAGCACTGAAGCTTTCTTT.

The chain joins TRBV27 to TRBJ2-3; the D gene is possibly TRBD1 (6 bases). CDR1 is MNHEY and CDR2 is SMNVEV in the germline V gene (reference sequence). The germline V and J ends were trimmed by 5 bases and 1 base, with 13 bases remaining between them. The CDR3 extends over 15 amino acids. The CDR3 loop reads CASSINRAGTDTQYF. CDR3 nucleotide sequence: TGTGCCAGCAGTATAAACAGGGCCGGCACAGATACGCAGTATTTT.

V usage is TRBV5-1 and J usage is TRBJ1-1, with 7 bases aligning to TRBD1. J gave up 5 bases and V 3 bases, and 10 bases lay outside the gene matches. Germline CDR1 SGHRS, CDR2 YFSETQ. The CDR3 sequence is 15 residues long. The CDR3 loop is CASSSSPDRVTEAFF. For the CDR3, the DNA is TGCGCCAGCAGCTCTTCGCCCGACAGGGTAACTGAAGCTTTCTTT. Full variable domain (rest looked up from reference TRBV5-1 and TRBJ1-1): KAGVTQTPRYLIKTRGQQVTLSCSPISGHRSVSWYQQTPGQGLQFLFEYFSETQRNKGNFPGRFSGRQFSNSRSEMNVSTLELGDSALYLCASSSSPDRVTEAFFGQGTRLTVV.

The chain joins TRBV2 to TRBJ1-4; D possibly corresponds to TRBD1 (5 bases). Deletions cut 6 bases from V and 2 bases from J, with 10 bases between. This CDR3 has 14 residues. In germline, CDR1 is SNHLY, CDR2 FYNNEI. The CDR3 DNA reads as TGTGCCAGCAGGGTGCAGGGTACTAATGAAAAACTGTTTTTT. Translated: CASRVQGTNEKLFF.

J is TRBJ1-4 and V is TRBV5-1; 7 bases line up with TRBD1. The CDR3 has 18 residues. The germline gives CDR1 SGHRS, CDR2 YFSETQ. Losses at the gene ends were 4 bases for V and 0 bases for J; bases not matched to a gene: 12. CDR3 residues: CASSRHGTVGSTNEKLFF. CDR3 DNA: TGCGCCAGCAGCAGACATGGGACAGTAGGGTCAACTAATGAAAAACTGTTTTTT.

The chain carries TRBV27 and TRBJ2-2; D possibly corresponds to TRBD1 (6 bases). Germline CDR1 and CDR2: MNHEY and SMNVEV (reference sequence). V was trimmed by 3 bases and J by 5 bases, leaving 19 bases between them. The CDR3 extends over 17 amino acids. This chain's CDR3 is CASSFSSRGPGTGELFF. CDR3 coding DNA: TGTGCCAGCAGTTTCTCATCCAGGGGACCCGGTACCGGGGAGCTGTTTTTT.

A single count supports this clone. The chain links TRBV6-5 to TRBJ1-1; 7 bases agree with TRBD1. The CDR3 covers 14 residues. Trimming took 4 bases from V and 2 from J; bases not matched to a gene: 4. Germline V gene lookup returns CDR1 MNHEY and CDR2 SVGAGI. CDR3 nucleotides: TGTGCCAGCAGTTCCGGGACAGTTAACACTGAAGCTTTCTTT. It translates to CASSSGTVNTEAFF.

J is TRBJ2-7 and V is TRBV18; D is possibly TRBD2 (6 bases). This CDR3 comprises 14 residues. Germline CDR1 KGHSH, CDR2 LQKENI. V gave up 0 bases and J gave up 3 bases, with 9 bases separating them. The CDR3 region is CASSPPRRVYEQYF. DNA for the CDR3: TGTGCCAGCTCACCACCGCGGAGGGTCTACGAGCAGTACTTC.